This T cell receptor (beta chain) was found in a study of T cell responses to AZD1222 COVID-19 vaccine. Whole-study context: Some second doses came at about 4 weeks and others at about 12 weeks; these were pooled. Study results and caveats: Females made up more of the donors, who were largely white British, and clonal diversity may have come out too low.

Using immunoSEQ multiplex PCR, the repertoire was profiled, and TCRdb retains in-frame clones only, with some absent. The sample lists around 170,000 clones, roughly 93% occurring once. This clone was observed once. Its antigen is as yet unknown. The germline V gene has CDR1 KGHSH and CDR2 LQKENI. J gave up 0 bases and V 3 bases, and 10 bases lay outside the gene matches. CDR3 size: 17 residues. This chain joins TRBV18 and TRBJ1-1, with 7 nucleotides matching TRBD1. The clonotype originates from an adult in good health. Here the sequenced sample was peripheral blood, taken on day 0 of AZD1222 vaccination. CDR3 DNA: TGTGCCAGCTCACCCAATCCCTACAGGGGAGTGAACACTGAAGCTTTCTTT. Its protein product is CASSPNPYRGVNTEAFF.